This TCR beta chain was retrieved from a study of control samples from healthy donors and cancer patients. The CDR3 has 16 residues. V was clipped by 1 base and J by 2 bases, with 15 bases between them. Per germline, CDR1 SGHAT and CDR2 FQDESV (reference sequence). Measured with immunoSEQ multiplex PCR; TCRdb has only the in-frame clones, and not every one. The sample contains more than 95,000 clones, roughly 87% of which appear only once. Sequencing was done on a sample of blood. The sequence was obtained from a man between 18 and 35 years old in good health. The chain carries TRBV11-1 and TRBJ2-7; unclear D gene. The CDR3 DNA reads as TGTGCCAGCAGCTTAGGGCAGAACGCGATGGCCTACGAGCAGTACTTC. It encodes CASSLGQNAMAYEQYF.